These 26 T cell receptor beta chains came from one sample sequenced in a study of blood T cell repertoires in COVID-19. Only in-frame clones appear in the TCRdb table, and some are missing; sequencing was by immunoSEQ multiplex PCR. The table includes over 60,000 clones, approximately 78% detected once. The sample taken for sequencing was peripheral blood. All receptors derive from a human donor in a cohort sampled during active COVID-19.

Only one count was recorded for this clone. The CDR3 DNA is TGTGCCAGCAGCTTAGGGGCCCAGGGGCAGCCCCAGCATTTT. Encoded protein: CASSLGAQGQPQHF. This chain links TRBV7-2 with TRBJ1-5; D might be TRBD1 (6 bases). The germline CDR1 and CDR2 sequences are SGHTA and FQGNSA. Trimming pared 1 base from V and 7 bases from J, leaving 11 bases between. This CDR3 has 14 residues. Full variable domain (outside the CDR3, taken from reference TRBV7-2 and TRBJ1-5): GAGVSQSPSNKVTEKGKDVELRCDPISGHTALYWYRQSLGQGLEFLIYFQGNSAPDKSGLPSDRFSAERTGGSVSTLTIQRTQQEDSAVYLCASSLGAQGQPQHFGDGTRLSIL.

This chain uses TRBV11-2 with TRBJ1-4; D gene unclear. The CDR3 is 13 residues long. Looked up from germline, CDR1 is SGHAT and CDR2 is FQNNGV. V dropped 8 bases and J dropped 3 bases, with 10 bases sitting between them. CDR3 sequence (DNA): TGTGCCAGCCGGGAAAGGCCTAATGAAAAACTGTTTTTT. Residues: CASRERPNEKLFF.

Here the CDR3 reads CASSLGLAGDEQYF. Written as DNA, the CDR3 is TGTGCCAGCAGCCTGGGACTAGCGGGAGACGAGCAGTACTTC. The rearrangement joins TRBV5-4 to TRBJ2-7, with TRBD2 matching 14 bases. J gave up 5 bases and V 4 bases, and 2 bases lay outside the gene matches. The CDR3 has 14 amino acids. Germline lookup yields CDR1 SGHNT and CDR2 YYREEE (reference sequence). Together with reference TRBV5-4 and TRBJ2-7, the CDR3 gives the full variable domain: ETGVTQSPTHLIKTRGQQVTLRCSSQSGHNTVSWYQQALGQGPQFIFQYYREEENGRGNFPPRFSGLQFPNYSSELNVNALELDDSALYLCASSLGLAGDEQYFGPGTRLTVT.

J is TRBJ2-1 and V is TRBV18; possibly TRBD2 for D (5 bases). Germline V gene lookup returns CDR1 KGHSH and CDR2 LQKENI. The CDR3 is 15 amino acids. Between the trimmed V and J ends, which lost 2 bases and 5 bases, there was a span of 13 bases. CDR3 amino acids: CASSPNVLDHNEQFF. The CDR3 DNA reads as TGTGCCAGCTCACCAAATGTACTAGACCACAATGAGCAGTTCTTC.

The rearrangement links TRBV11-1 to TRBJ1-1; D is uncertain. Germline assignment: CDR1 SGHAT and CDR2 FQDESV (reference sequence). The CDR3 is 16 amino acids. Trimming pared 5 bases from V and 7 bases from J, leaving 23 bases between. The CDR3 loop is CASSQVLSADQNEAFF. In DNA form, the CDR3 reads TGTGCCAGCAGCCAGGTACTTTCGGCAGACCAGAATGAAGCTTTCTTT.

The V gene is TRBV4-3, the J gene TRBJ2-7; 10 bases are shared with TRBD1. The V segment lost 4 bases and the J segment 3 bases; nucleotides outside the gene matches: 12. The germline V gene encodes CDR1 LGHNA and CDR2 YSLEER. This CDR3 spans 17 amino acids. The CDR3 here is CASSPTGDRGLNYEQYF. The CDR3 nucleotides are TGCGCCAGCAGCCCTACCGGGGACAGGGGTCTCAACTACGAGCAGTACTTC.

V is TRBV2 and J is TRBJ2-7, with TRBD2 identical over 12 bases. Losses at the gene ends were 5 bases for V and 7 bases for J; bases not matched to a gene: 9. The germline CDR1 and CDR2 sequences are SNHLY and FYNNEI. This CDR3 region has 15 residues. CDR3 region: CASSTRLAGAKEQYF. The CDR3 DNA reads TGTGCCAGCAGTACTAGACTAGCGGGAGCTAAGGAGCAGTACTTC.

The chain is built from TRBV30 and TRBJ1-2; the match to TRBD1 covers 8 bases. The CDR3 sequence is 13 residues long. The V and J ends lost 4 bases and 8 bases, in that order; junction bases with no gene match: 9. Germline lookup yields CDR1 GTSNPN and CDR2 SVGIG (reference sequence). The CDR3 is CAWTGTGGKGYTF. The DNA of the CDR3 is TGTGCCTGGACCGGGACAGGCGGGAAAGGCTACACCTTC.

CDR3 nucleotide sequence: TGTGCCAGCAGTTTCGGCCCGGGGGGAGAAGAGACCCAGTACTTC. Its translation is CASSFGPGGEETQYF. The chain is built from TRBV27 and TRBJ2-5, with TRBD2 matching over 7 bases. V lost 3 bases to trimming and J lost 3 bases; unmatched junction nucleotides: 7. CDR1 is MNHEY, CDR2 SMNVEV, per germline (reference sequence). This CDR3 has 15 amino acids.

This clone came up a few times. The gene calls are TRBV4-2 and TRBJ2-7; TRBD2 agrees at 11 bases. The CDR3 has 20 residues. The J segment lost 0 bases and the V segment lost 3 bases, leaving 16 bases of the junction unmatched. Per the germline V gene, CDR1 is LGHNA and CDR2 is YNFKEQ. The CDR3, as DNA: TGTGCCAGCAGCCAGGGTGTAGGGGGCCCGGGACTAGCGGCCTCCTACGAGCAGTACTTC. Translated, it gives CASSQGVGGPGLAASYEQYF.

This chain links TRBV14 with TRBJ2-1; 10 bases line up with TRBD2. From germline, CDR1 is SGHDN and CDR2 FVKESK. V was pared by 1 base and J by 7 bases, with 7 bases of the junction left unmatched. The CDR3 consists of 16 residues. CDR3 sequence (DNA): TGTGCCAGCAGCCAAGGGGGTAGCGGGAGGCAGAATGAGCAGTTCTTC. It translates to CASSQGGSGRQNEQFF.

This clone was counted only a few times. The chain is built from TRBV24-1 and TRBJ1-4, with TRBD1 matching over 7 bases. Germline loops: CDR1 KGHDR, CDR2 SFDVKD. The V segment lost 4 bases and the J segment 1 base; nucleotides outside the gene matches: 2. The CDR3 loop spans 15 amino acids. The CDR3 reads CATSERQGTNEKLFF. Here the CDR3 DNA reads TGTGCCACCAGTGAACGACAGGGAACTAATGAAAAACTGTTTTTT.

The rearrangement links TRBV12-5 to TRBJ1-1; D possibly corresponds to TRBD1 (6 bases). Germline loops: CDR1 LGHNT, CDR2 FRNRAP. Trimming cost V 5 bases and J 10 bases, with 14 bases left between them. There are 12 residues in the CDR3. The CDR3 sequence is CASGPSGQLAFF. CDR3 nucleotides: TGTGCTAGTGGTCCCTCCGGACAGTTAGCTTTCTTT.

The J gene is TRBJ2-1, the V gene TRBV7-2; the D gene is possibly TRBD2 (5 bases). V was pared by 3 bases and J by 9 bases, with 21 bases between. The CDR3 runs to 16 residues. Per the germline V gene, CDR1 is SGHTA and CDR2 is FQGNSA. CDR3 DNA: TGTGCCAGCAGCTTTACGGAAATTAATTTGGGAGTTGAGCAGTTCTTC. Amino acid sequence: CASSFTEINLGVEQFF.

This clone has more than one count but fewer than ten. The chain combines TRBV5-6 with TRBJ2-1, with 7 positions matching TRBD1. CDR3 length: 17 amino acids. The J segment lost 3 bases and the V segment lost 0 bases, leaving 9 bases of the junction unmatched. Germline V gene sequence: CDR1 SGHDT, CDR2 YYEEEE. CDR3 coding DNA: TGTGCCAGCAGCTTGGCCCGAGGGACAGATATCTACAATGAGCAGTTCTTC. Amino acids: CASSLARGTDIYNEQFF. Combining the CDR3 with reference TRBV5-6 and TRBJ2-1 gives the whole variable domain DAGVTQSPTHLIKTRGQQVTLRCSPKSGHDTVSWYQQALGQGPQFIFQYYEEEERQRGNFPDRFSGHQFPNYSSELNVNALLLGDSALYLCASSLARGTDIYNEQFFGPGTRLTVL.

This chain links TRBV28 with TRBJ2-2; 14 nucleotides agree with TRBD2. CDR3 length: 23 residues. The ends lost 6 bases at V and 4 bases at J; junction bases unmatched: 25. Germline values: CDR1 MDHEN, CDR2 SYDVKM. In DNA, the CDR3 is TGTGCCAGCAGCTCCGGCGGGGTCGGACCCGGGACTAGCGGGAGTAAAAGCACCGGGGAGCTGTTTTTT. Residues: CASSSGGVGPGTSGSKSTGELFF.

V is TRBV30 and J is TRBJ2-1, with D maybe TRBD2 (6 bases). This CDR3 is 12 amino acids long. The V end lost 4 bases, the J end lost 6 bases, and 10 bases lay between the germline ends. Germline CDR1 and CDR2: GTSNPN and SVGIG (reference sequence). CDR3 region: CAWNGGINEQFF. The CDR3 coding sequence is TGTGCCTGGAACGGGGGAATCAATGAGCAGTTCTTC.

The gene calls are TRBV7-9 and TRBJ1-1; D unclear. The CDR3 covers 13 residues. V was trimmed by 8 bases and J by 1 base, leaving 11 bases between them. The germline CDR1 and CDR2 sequences are SEHNR and FQNEAQ (reference sequence). This CDR3 is CASGRVSNTEAFF. The CDR3 bases are TGTGCCAGCGGGCGGGTTTCGAACACTGAAGCTTTCTTT. The full variable domain, completed using reference TRBV7-9 and TRBJ1-1, is DTGVSQNPRHKITKRGQNVTFRCDPISEHNRLYWYRQTLGQGPEFLTYFQNEAQLEKSRLLSDRFSAERPKGSFSTLEIQRTEQGDSAMYLCASGRVSNTEAFFGQGTRLTVV.

The rearrangement uses TRBV5-1 and TRBJ2-2, with 11 nucleotides matching TRBD1. This CDR3 comprises 13 residues. Germline CDR1 is SGHRS and CDR2 is YFSETQ. The V segment lost 7 bases and the J segment 7 bases; nucleotides outside the gene matches: 3. This CDR3 reads CASGQGAIGELFF. CDR3 DNA sequence: TGCGCCAGCGGACAGGGGGCCATCGGGGAGCTGTTTTTT.

This chain links TRBV2 with TRBJ1-3, with D hard to call. CDR1 is SNHLY, CDR2 FYNNEI, per germline. V was clipped by 6 bases and J by 4 bases, with 7 bases between them. The CDR3 is 12 amino acids. CDR3 region: CASREAGNTIYF. The CDR3 bases are TGTGCCAGCAGGGAGGCCGGAAACACCATATATTTT.

The rearrangement uses TRBV18 and TRBJ2-7, with D possibly being TRBD2 (5 bases). This CDR3 region has 13 residues. Germline CDR1 KGHSH, CDR2 LQKENI. Trimming removed 0 bases from V and 6 bases from J, with 9 bases in between. CDR3 DNA sequence: TGTGCCAGCTCACCACCACAGAGCGGCGAGCAGTACTTC. It codes for CASSPPQSGEQYF.

The chain couples TRBV6-5 to TRBJ1-2; D not certain. Per germline, CDR1 MNHEY and CDR2 SVGAGI. The CDR3 loop spans 13 amino acids. Trimming took off 0 bases at V and 6 bases at J, with 8 bases between the two ends. The CDR3 sequence is CASSYSEGDGYTF. In DNA form, the CDR3 reads TGTGCCAGCAGTTACTCGGAGGGAGATGGCTACACCTTC.

The chain has TRBV3-1 (or the pseudogene TRBV3-2) and TRBJ2-1; possible D gene TRBD2, 5 bases. CDR3 length: 15 residues. Trimming stripped 4 bases from V and 3 bases from J, with 13 bases between. CDR1 is LGHDT and CDR2 is YNNKEL in the germline V gene (reference sequence). CDR3 coding DNA: TGTGCCAGCAGCCCTACCGCCGCGGGCTACAATGAGCAGTTCTTC. Residues: CASSPTAAGYNEQFF.

The CDR3 loop reads CASSYRAGSLSYEQYF. CDR3 sequence (DNA): TGTGCCAGCAGTTATAGAGCGGGGTCCCTCTCCTACGAGCAGTACTTC. This chain uses TRBV27 with TRBJ2-7; the match to TRBD2 covers 7 bases. CDR1 and CDR2 from the germline V gene are MNHEY and SMNVEV (reference sequence). V lost 4 bases, J lost 0 bases, and 9 bases stayed unmatched. This CDR3 region has 16 residues.

This clone has just a few counts. The V call is TRBV5-4, the J call TRBJ2-1, with 8 bases identical to TRBD2. The V and J ends lost 4 bases and 8 bases, in that order; junction bases with no gene match: 11. Germline V gene lookup returns CDR1 SGHNT and CDR2 YYREEE (reference sequence). This CDR3 is built from 15 residues. In nucleotides, the CDR3 is TGTGCCAGCAGCCTCCCTAGCGGGCCCACAGATGAGCAGTTCTTC. Amino acids: CASSLPSGPTDEQFF.

J is TRBJ2-1 and V is TRBV3-1 (or the pseudogene TRBV3-2); 7 bases fit TRBD2. Per the germline V gene, CDR1 is LGHDT and CDR2 is YNNKEL (reference sequence). V lost 4 bases and J lost 0; bases outside the gene matches: 9. The CDR3 spans 17 residues. The CDR3 DNA is TGTGCCAGCAGCCCAACTAGCGCAACAGTCTCCTACAATGAGCAGTTCTTC. This gives the protein CASSPTSATVSYNEQFF.